These 14 T cell receptor beta chains were all obtained from the same sample, sequenced in a study of cytomegalovirus exposure and HLA in healthy donors. Primers included in the PCR were 60 Vbeta and 13 Jbeta primers. The data were produced by immunoSEQ multiplex PCR, yet TCRdb's version contains in-frame clones alone and is incomplete. This table has about 95,000 clones, approximately 77% appearing once. Sequencing was carried out using PBMCs. Receptors originate from a woman in her thirties or forties in good health and CMV-seronegative.

This chain connects TRBV6-5 to TRBJ1-3; a possible D gene is TRBD1 (5 bases). V lost 6 bases, J lost 2 bases, and 14 bases lay in between. Germline V gene lookup returns CDR1 MNHEY and CDR2 SVGAGI. The CDR3 is 15 amino acids. The CDR3 here is CASSLGGGTGNTIYF. The CDR3 coding sequence is TGTGCCAGCAGCCTGGGGGGTGGGACTGGAAACACCATATATTTT.

V gene TRBV7-2 combines with J gene TRBJ1-2; D gene ambiguous. The CDR3 is made up of 14 amino acids. Germline V CDR1 and CDR2: SGHTA, FQGNSA. V lost 5 bases and J lost 2, with 12 bases in between. CDR3 DNA: TGTGCCAGCAGCGCAAAACCGGGAAACTATGGCTACACCTTC. Protein: CASSAKPGNYGYTF.

This clone was seen just once. V gene TRBV19 combines with J gene TRBJ1-3, with D maybe TRBD1 (6 bases). The germline CDR1 and CDR2 sequences are LNHDA and SQIVND (reference sequence). V dropped 2 bases and J dropped 2 bases, with 10 bases sitting between them. This CDR3 spans 15 amino acids. For the CDR3, the DNA is TGTGCCAGTAGTATAAAGACAGGCGCTGGAAACACCATATATTTT. Amino acids: CASSIKTGAGNTIYF. Supplemented by reference TRBV19 and TRBJ1-3, the full variable domain reads DGGITQSPKYLFRKEGQNVTLSCEQNLNHDAMYWYRQDPGQGLRLIYYSQIVNDFQKGDIAEGYSVSREKKESFPLTVTSAQKNPTAFYLCASSIKTGAGNTIYFGEGSWLTVV.

The chain combines TRBV30 with TRBJ2-1; perhaps TRBD2 as D (6 bases). The germline gives CDR1 GTSNPN, CDR2 SVGIG (reference sequence). The CDR3 runs 15 residues. Trimming took off 0 bases at V and 2 bases at J, with 11 bases between the two ends. The CDR3 here is CAWSVGTLTYNEQFF. The DNA for the CDR3 is TGTGCCTGGAGTGTCGGGACTTTAACCTACAATGAGCAGTTCTTC.

This chain's CDR3 is CASWDRTRYGYTF. The CDR3 nucleotides read TGTGCCAGCTGGGACAGGACAAGATATGGCTACACCTTC. V gene TRBV2 combines with J gene TRBJ1-2; 8 nucleotides match TRBD1. This CDR3 contains 13 residues. Germline V lookup: CDR1 SNHLY, CDR2 FYNNEI. The junction had 7 bases not matched to a gene; V was cut back by 8 bases and J by 5 bases.

The CDR3 loop is CASIRQGTGELFF. DNA of the CDR3: TGTGCCAGTATAAGACAGGGGACCGGGGAGCTGTTTTTT. V and J are TRBV19 and TRBJ2-2; 8 nucleotides agree with TRBD1. The V and J ends lost 7 bases and 5 bases, in that order; junction bases with no gene match: 3. Per the germline V gene, CDR1 is LNHDA and CDR2 is SQIVND (reference sequence). The CDR3 consists of 13 residues.

This clone has just one count. The chain joins TRBV18 to TRBJ2-5, with a weak D call TRBD1 (6 bases). The CDR3 covers 15 residues. V lost 3 bases to trimming and J lost 2 bases, with 13 bases between them. Per germline, CDR1 KGHSH and CDR2 LQKENI. The DNA for the CDR3 is TGTGCCAGCTCACCGAACCCAGGGGTACAAGAGACCCAGTACTTC. Translation gives CASSPNPGVQETQYF. The variable domain in full, completed from reference TRBV18 and TRBJ2-5, reads NAGVMQNPRHLVRRRGQEARLRCSPMKGHSHVYWYRQLPEEGLKFMVYLQKENIIDESGMPKERFSAEFPKEGPSILRIQQVVRGDSAAYFCASSPNPGVQETQYFGPGTRLLVL.

The chain links TRBV7-2 to TRBJ1-1, with TRBD1 matching over 8 bases. V dropped 3 bases and J dropped 10; count of bases not matched to a gene: 13. This CDR3 is 15 amino acids long. Germline loops: CDR1 SGHTA, CDR2 FQGNSA. CDR3 loop: CASSLILGQGGRAFF. The CDR3 coding sequence is TGTGCCAGCAGCTTGATACTCGGACAGGGCGGAAGAGCTTTCTTT. Full variable domain (outside the CDR3, taken from reference TRBV7-2 and TRBJ1-1): GAGVSQSPSNKVTEKGKDVELRCDPISGHTALYWYRQSLGQGLEFLIYFQGNSAPDKSGLPSDRFSAERTGGSVSTLTIQRTQQEDSAVYLCASSLILGQGGRAFFGQGTRLTVV.

The chain uses TRBV27 and TRBJ2-3; 10 bases align to TRBD1. The CDR3 loop spans 16 amino acids. Germline V gene data show CDR1 as MNHEY and CDR2 as SMNVEV (reference sequence). The V segment lost 5 bases and the J segment 0 bases; nucleotides outside the gene matches: 5. Here the CDR3 reads CASSRTGGSSTDTQYF. CDR3 coding DNA: TGTGCCAGCAGTCGGACAGGGGGTTCTAGCACAGATACGCAGTATTTT.

This clone has a single count. The chain uses TRBV6-6 and TRBJ1-6; D not resolved. This CDR3 contains 11 residues. Trimming pared 6 bases from V and 8 bases from J, leaving 5 bases between. Germline V gene data show CDR1 as MNHNY and CDR2 as SVGAGI (reference sequence). This CDR3 is CASRADSPLHF. DNA for the CDR3: TGTGCCAGCAGGGCTGATTCACCCCTCCACTTT.

The J gene is TRBJ1-3, the V gene TRBV6-1; D remains ambiguous. V lost 6 bases and J lost 8, with 14 bases in between. CDR1 is MNHNS and CDR2 is SASEGT in the germline V gene. CDR3 length: 13 residues. The CDR3 DNA reads TGTGCCAGCAGGCCGGGAGTCCGCGACACCATATATTTT. Translated, it gives CASRPGVRDTIYF.

As regards this clone: The junction departs from the called germline gene at one end, perhaps through a read error. The chain employs TRBV5-6 and TRBJ1-6; tentatively, D is TRBD1 (5 bases). This CDR3 comprises 12 residues. Germline loops: CDR1 SGHDT, CDR2 YYEEEE. CDR3 loop: CASSLYETTGDF. The CDR3 nucleotides are TGTGCCAGCAGCTTGTACGAGACAACGGGGGACTTT.

The chain uses TRBV7-2 and TRBJ2-3, with 12 nucleotides matching TRBD2. The germline CDR1 and CDR2 sequences are SGHTA and FQGNSA. V lost 1 base and J lost 4; bases outside the gene matches: 3. CDR3 size: 16 residues. In DNA form, the CDR3 reads TGTGCCAGCAGCTTAGTTGGGACTAGCGGGTCAGATACGCAGTATTTT. Protein: CASSLVGTSGSDTQYF.

The V and J genes are TRBV5-1 and TRBJ1-1, with D uncertain. The CDR3 contains 14 residues. V lost 4 bases, J lost 0 bases, and 10 bases lay in between. CDR1 is SGHRS, CDR2 YFSETQ, per germline. The CDR3 spells CASSPLQMNTEAFF. The CDR3 nucleotides are TGCGCCAGCAGCCCCTTGCAGATGAACACTGAAGCTTTCTTT.